The 15 T cell receptor beta chains given below trace back to one sample, sequenced in a study of early T cells in non-severe SARS-CoV-2 infection. TCRdb independently ran MiXCR on the 5' RACE reads; one entry per CDR3 protein. The sample carries more than 25,000 distinct CDR3 sequences, about 10% recorded once. Sample: whole blood. The receptor set was obtained from an adult who was a healthcare worker with PCR-confirmed SARS-CoV-2 infection or an uninfected control (not recorded which).

There are many counts of this clonotype. This rearrangement joins TRBV4-3 to TRBJ2-6, with a tentative D call TRBD1 (8 bases). V was pared by 5 bases and J by 2 bases, with 25 bases between. Per germline, CDR1 LGHNA and CDR2 YSLEER. The CDR3 runs to 20 residues. CDR3 coding DNA: TGCGCCAGCAGCAAGGGGGGGACAGGTTTGATGTTCGCTGGGGCCAACGTCCTGACTTTC. Its translation is CASSKGGTGLMFAGANVLTF.

This clonotype was recorded at least ten times. The chain combines TRBV29-1 with TRBJ2-5; D gene ambiguous. The V end was cut by 5 bases, the J end by 1 base, with 14 bases between. CDR1 is SQVTM, CDR2 ANQGSEA, per germline. This CDR3 comprises 14 residues. In DNA, the CDR3 is TGCAGCGTTTCGGTCTCGTGGCTCCAAGAGACCCAGTACTTC. It codes for CSVSVSWLQETQYF.

This clonotype turned up a few times. The genes are TRBV3-1 and TRBJ1-1; D perhaps matches TRBD1 (5 bases). The V end was cut by 3 bases, the J end by 1 base, with 18 bases between. The germline CDR1 and CDR2 sequences are LGHDT and YNNKEL (reference sequence). The CDR3 has 17 residues. CDR3 region: CASSQGGSPFGNTEAFF. DNA of the CDR3: TGTGCCAGCAGCCAGGGGGGAAGTCCCTTCGGGAACACTGAAGCTTTCTTT. Full variable domain (outside the CDR3, taken from reference TRBV3-1 and TRBJ1-1): DTAVSQTPKYLVTQMGNDKSIKCEQNLGHDTMYWYKQDSKKFLKIMFSYNNKELIINETVPNRFSPKSPDKAHLNLHINSLELGDSAVYFCASSQGGSPFGNTEAFFGQGTRLTVV.

This clonotype was counted at least ten times. The J gene is TRBJ2-5, the V gene TRBV19; D ambiguous. Germline V CDR1 and CDR2: LNHDA, SQIVND (reference sequence). V was trimmed by 0 bases and J by 5 bases, leaving 13 bases between them. This CDR3 is 15 amino acids long. The CDR3 region has the DNA TGTGCCAGTAGTATAGAGGGAAGCAATTCGGAGACCCAGTACTTC. It codes for CASSIEGSNSETQYF.

This clonotype was observed many times. The J gene is TRBJ2-1, the V gene TRBV29-1; 8 bases fit TRBD2. V gave up 6 bases and J gave up 5 bases; unmatched junction bases: 12. This CDR3 contains 15 residues. Germline V gene lookup returns CDR1 SQVTM and CDR2 ANQGSEA. CDR3: CSVPPGRGANNEQFF. The CDR3, as DNA: TGCAGCGTCCCCCCTGGGCGGGGGGCCAACAATGAGCAGTTCTTC.

This clonotype was recorded many times. This rearrangement joins TRBV24-1 to TRBJ2-7, with TRBD1 identical over 8 bases. J was trimmed by 9 bases and V by 5 bases; bases with no gene match: 11. This CDR3 is 14 amino acids long. Germline V lookup: CDR1 KGHDR, CDR2 SFDVKD. Here the CDR3 DNA reads TGTGCCACCAGTGGACGGGACAGGCAACGCGGGCAGTACTTC. Its protein product is CATSGRDRQRGQYF.

The chain couples TRBV6-6 to TRBJ2-7; D uncertain. The length of the CDR3 is 13 residues. CDR1 is MNHNY, CDR2 SVGAGI, per germline (reference sequence). The V end lost 2 bases, the J end lost 6 bases, and 11 bases lay between the germline ends. The CDR3 nucleotides are TGTGCCAGCAGTTACAGGTCAGACCTCGAGCAGTACTTC. Amino acid sequence: CASSYRSDLEQYF.

This clonotype was observed at least ten times. The chain joins TRBV11-1 to TRBJ1-6; TRBD1 is a possible D gene (5 bases). From germline, CDR1 is SGHAT and CDR2 FQDESV (reference sequence). The germline V and J ends were trimmed by 4 bases and 5 bases, with 12 bases remaining between them. The CDR3 totals 15 residues. CDR3 protein: CASSSGQGDNSPLHF. As DNA, the CDR3 is TGTGCCAGCAGCTCCGGACAAGGAGATAATTCACCCCTCCACTTT.

In this sample, this clonotype turned up many times. V is TRBV7-6 and J is TRBJ2-2, with 7 nucleotides matching TRBD1. V was pared by 5 bases and J by 4 bases, with 4 bases of the junction left unmatched. The CDR3 sequence is 14 residues long. Germline CDR1 and CDR2: SGHVS and FNYEAQ. The CDR3 DNA reads as TGTGCCAGCAGCCTCCGGGACAGCACCGGGGAGCTGTTTTTT. It translates to CASSLRDSTGELFF.

The J gene is TRBJ2-7, the V gene TRBV5-1; D may be TRBD1 (5 bases). This CDR3 region has 12 residues. Trimming removed 3 bases at V and 6 bases at J, with 10 bases between. Per the germline V gene, CDR1 is SGHRS and CDR2 is YFSETQ. The CDR3, as DNA: TGCGCCAGCAGCTCCCAGGGAAGCGAGCAGTACTTC. It specifies CASSSQGSEQYF.

This clonotype was counted at least ten times. The chain links TRBV3-1 to TRBJ2-1; D is uncertain. CDR1 and CDR2 from the germline V gene are LGHDT and YNNKEL (reference sequence). CDR3 length: 14 amino acids. Trimming cost V 0 bases and J 9 bases, with 12 bases left between them. The CDR3 bases are TGTGCCAGCAGCCAAGAGGGGTATTCTGGTGAGCAGTTCTTC. Protein: CASSQEGYSGEQFF.

This clonotype has a count of ten or more. This rearrangement joins TRBV19 to TRBJ2-6; no definite D call. CDR1 LNHDA and CDR2 SQIVND come from the germline V gene (reference sequence). Trimming cost V 4 bases and J 1 base, with 8 bases left between them. This CDR3 region has 15 residues. CDR3 coding DNA: TGTGCCAGTAGTAAGGACGGTTCTGGGGCCAACGTCCTGACTTTC. This encodes CASSKDGSGANVLTF.

This sequence joins TRBV7-9 and TRBJ2-1, with TRBD1 matching 10 bases. CDR1 and CDR2 from the germline V gene are SEHNR and FQNEAQ (reference sequence). The CDR3 has 12 amino acids. The V gene end was trimmed by 8 bases and the J gene end by 6 bases; junction bases not matched to a gene: 1. Here the CDR3 reads CASRDRGNEQFF. The CDR3 coding sequence is TGTGCCAGCCGGGACAGGGGCAATGAGCAGTTCTTC.

This clonotype has a handful of counts. The chain combines TRBV7-9 with TRBJ1-6, with D perhaps TRBD1 (5 bases). This CDR3 region has 16 residues. Germline V lookup: CDR1 SEHNR, CDR2 FQNEAQ (reference sequence). V gave up 4 bases and J gave up 7 bases, with 17 bases separating them. CDR3 amino acids: CASSYHVGVGNSPLHF. CDR3 nucleotide sequence: TGTGCCAGCAGCTACCATGTGGGGGTTGGCAATTCACCCCTCCACTTT.

There are many counts of this clonotype. The gene calls are TRBV29-1 and TRBJ2-5; no reliable D call. The length of the CDR3 is 10 residues. Germline V CDR1 and CDR2: SQVTM, ANQGSEA. V was pared by 7 bases and J by 3 bases, with 6 bases between. This CDR3 reads CSATEETQYF. CDR3 bases: TGCAGCGCCACTGAAGAGACCCAGTACTTC.